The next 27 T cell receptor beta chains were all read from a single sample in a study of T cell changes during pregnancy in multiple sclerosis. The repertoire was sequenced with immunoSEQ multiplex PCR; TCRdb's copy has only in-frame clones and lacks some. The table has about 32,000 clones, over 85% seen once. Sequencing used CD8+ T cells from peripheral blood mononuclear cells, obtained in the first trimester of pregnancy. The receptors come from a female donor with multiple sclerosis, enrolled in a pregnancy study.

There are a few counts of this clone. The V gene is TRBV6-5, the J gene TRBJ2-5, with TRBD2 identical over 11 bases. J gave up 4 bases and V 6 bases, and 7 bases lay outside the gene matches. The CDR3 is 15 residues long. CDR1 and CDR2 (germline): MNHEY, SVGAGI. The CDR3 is CASSRLAGRGETQYF. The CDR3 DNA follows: TGTGCCAGCAGCCGACTAGCGGGGAGGGGAGAGACCCAGTACTTC.

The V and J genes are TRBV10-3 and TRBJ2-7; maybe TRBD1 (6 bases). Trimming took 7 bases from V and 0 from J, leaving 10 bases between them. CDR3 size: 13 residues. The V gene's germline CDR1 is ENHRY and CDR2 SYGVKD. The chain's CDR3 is CAIKMDSSYEQYF. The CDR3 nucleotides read TGTGCCATCAAGATGGACAGCTCCTACGAGCAGTACTTC.

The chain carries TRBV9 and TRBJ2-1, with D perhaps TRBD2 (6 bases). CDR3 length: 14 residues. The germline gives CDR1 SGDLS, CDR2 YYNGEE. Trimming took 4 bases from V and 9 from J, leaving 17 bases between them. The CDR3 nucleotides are TGTGCCAGCAGCCTACGGGACTCCCTCTCTGAGCAGTTCTTC. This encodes CASSLRDSLSEQFF.

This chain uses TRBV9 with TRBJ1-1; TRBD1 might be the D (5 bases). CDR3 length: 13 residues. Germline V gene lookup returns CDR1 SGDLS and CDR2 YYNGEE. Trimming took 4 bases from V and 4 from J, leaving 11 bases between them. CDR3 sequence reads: CASSPGGFTEAFF. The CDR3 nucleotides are TGTGCCAGCAGCCCCGGGGGGTTCACTGAAGCTTTCTTT.

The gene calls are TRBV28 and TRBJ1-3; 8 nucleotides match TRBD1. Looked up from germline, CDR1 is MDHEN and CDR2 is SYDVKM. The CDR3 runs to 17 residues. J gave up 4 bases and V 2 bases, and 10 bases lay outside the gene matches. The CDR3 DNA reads TGTGCCAGCAGTTTAGGGTTGCGGACAGGGTGGGGAAACACCATATATTTT. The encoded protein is CASSLGLRTGWGNTIYF.

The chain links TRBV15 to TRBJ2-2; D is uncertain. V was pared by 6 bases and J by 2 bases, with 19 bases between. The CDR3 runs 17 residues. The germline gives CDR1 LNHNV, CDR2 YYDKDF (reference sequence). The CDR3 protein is CATRRLVATANTGELFF. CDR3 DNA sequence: TGTGCCACCAGGAGGTTAGTCGCGACGGCTAACACCGGGGAGCTGTTTTTT.

CDR3 nucleotides: TGTGCCAGCAGCGTCTGGGACTCGGGGGAATACACAGATACGCAGTATTTT. The encoded protein is CASSVWDSGEYTDTQYF. The rearrangement uses TRBV9 and TRBJ2-3, with a tentative D call TRBD2 (6 bases). The CDR3 loop spans 17 amino acids. The V gene lost 2 bases and the J gene lost 2 bases, with 18 bases spanning the gap. CDR1 SGDLS and CDR2 YYNGEE come from the germline V gene.

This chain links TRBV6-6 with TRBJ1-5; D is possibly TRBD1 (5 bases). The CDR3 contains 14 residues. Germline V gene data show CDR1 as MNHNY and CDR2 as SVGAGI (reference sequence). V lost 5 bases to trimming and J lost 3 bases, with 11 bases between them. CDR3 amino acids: CASSPPGVNQPQHF. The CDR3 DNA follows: TGTGCCAGCAGTCCCCCGGGGGTCAATCAGCCCCAGCATTTT.

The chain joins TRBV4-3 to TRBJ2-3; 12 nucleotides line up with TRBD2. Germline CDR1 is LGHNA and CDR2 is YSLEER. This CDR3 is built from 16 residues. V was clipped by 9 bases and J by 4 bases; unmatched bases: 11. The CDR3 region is CASSSGRAVGSDTQYF. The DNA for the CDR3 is TGCGCCAGTTCTAGCGGGAGGGCCGTTGGGTCAGATACGCAGTATTTT.

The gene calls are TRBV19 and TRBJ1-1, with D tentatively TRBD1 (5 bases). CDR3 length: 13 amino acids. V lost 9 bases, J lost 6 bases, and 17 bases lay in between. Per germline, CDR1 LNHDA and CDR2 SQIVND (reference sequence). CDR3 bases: TGTGCCAGCGCGCCGGGACCGGGGGCTGAAGCTTTCTTT. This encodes CASAPGPGAEAFF.

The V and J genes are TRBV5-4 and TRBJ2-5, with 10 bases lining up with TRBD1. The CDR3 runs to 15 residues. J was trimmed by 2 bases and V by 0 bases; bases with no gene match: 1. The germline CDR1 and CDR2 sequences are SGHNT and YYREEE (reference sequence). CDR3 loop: CASSLVDRGQETQYF. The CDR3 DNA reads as TGTGCCAGCAGCTTGGTGGACAGGGGGCAAGAGACCCAGTACTTC.

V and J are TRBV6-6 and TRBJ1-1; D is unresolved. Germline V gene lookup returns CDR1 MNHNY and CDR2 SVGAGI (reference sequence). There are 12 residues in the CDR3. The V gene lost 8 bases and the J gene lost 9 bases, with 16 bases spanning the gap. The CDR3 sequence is CASSQALSQAFF. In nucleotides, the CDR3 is TGTGCCAGCTCTCAGGCCCTATCCCAAGCTTTCTTT.

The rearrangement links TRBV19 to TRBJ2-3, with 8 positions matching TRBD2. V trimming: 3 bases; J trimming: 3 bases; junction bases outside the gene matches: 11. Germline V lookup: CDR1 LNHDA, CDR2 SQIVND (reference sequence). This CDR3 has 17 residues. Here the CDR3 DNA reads TGTGCCAGTAGTATGATGCGGGAGGATAGGTTAACAGATACGCAGTATTTT. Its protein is CASSMMREDRLTDTQYF.

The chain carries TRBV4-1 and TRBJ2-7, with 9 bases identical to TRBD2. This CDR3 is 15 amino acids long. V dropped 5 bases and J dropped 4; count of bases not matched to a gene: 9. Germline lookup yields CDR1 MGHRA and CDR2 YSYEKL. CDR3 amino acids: CASSFRTSATYEQYF. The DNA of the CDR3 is TGCGCCAGCAGCTTCCGGACTAGCGCTACTTACGAGCAGTACTTC.

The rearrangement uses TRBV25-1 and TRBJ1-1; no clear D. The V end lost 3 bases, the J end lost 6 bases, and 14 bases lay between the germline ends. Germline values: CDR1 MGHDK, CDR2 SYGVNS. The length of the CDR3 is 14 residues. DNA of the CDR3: TGTGCCAGCAGTGATTCGAGAGAGATGGCTGAAGCTTTCTTT. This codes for CASSDSREMAEAFF.

The CDR3 loop reads CAWESGGMDGYTF. CDR3 coding DNA: TGTGCCTGGGAATCAGGGGGCATGGATGGCTACACCTTC. The chain couples TRBV30 to TRBJ1-2; TRBD1 agrees at 8 bases. The trim removed 5 bases at V and 6 bases at J, leaving 8 bases unmatched. The CDR3 is 13 amino acids. CDR1 and CDR2 (germline): GTSNPN, SVGIG (reference sequence). Supplemented by reference TRBV30 and TRBJ1-2, the full variable domain reads SQTIHQWPATLVQPVGSPLSLECTVEGTSNPNLYWYRQAAGRGLQLLFYSVGIGQISSEVPQNLSASRPQDRQFILSSKKLLLSDSGFYLCAWESGGMDGYTFGSGTRLTVV.

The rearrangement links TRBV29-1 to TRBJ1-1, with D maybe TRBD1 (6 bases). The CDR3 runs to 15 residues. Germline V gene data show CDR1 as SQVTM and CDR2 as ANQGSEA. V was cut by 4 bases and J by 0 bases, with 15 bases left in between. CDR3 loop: CSVAGLQGMNTEAFF. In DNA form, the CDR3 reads TGCAGCGTTGCTGGCCTACAGGGAATGAACACTGAAGCTTTCTTT.

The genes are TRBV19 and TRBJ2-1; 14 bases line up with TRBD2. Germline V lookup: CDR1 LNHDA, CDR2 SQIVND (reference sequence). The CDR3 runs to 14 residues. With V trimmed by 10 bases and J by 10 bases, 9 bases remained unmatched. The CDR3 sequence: CATSTSGRAGEQFF. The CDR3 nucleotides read TGTGCCACCTCGACTAGCGGGAGGGCGGGGGAGCAGTTCTTC.

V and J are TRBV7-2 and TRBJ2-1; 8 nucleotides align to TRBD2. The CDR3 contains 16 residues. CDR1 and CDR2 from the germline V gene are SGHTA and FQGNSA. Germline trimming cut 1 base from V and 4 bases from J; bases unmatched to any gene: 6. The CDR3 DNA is TGTGCCAGCAGCTTAGGGAGGCTAGCGGGTTACAATGAGCAGTTCTTC. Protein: CASSLGRLAGYNEQFF.

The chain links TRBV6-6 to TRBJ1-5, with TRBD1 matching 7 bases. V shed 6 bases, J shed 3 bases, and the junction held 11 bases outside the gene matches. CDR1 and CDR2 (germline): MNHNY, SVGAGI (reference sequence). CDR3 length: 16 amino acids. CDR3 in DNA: TGTGCCAGCAGCAAAGAAGGACAGGTCCTCAATCAGCCCCAGCATTTT. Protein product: CASSKEGQVLNQPQHF.

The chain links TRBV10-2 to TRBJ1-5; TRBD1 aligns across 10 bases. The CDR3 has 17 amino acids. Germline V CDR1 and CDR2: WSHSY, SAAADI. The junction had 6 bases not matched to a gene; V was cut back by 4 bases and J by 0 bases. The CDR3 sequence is CASSATGGVYSNQPQHF. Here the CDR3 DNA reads TGCGCCAGCAGTGCGACAGGGGGCGTTTATAGCAATCAGCCCCAGCATTTT.

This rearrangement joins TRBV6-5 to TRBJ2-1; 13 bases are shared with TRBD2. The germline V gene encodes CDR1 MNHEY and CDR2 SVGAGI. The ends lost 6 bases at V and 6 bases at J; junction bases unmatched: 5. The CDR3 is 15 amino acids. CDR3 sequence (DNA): TGTGCCAGCAGCCTGGGACTAGCGGGACCCAATGAGCAGTTCTTC. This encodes CASSLGLAGPNEQFF.

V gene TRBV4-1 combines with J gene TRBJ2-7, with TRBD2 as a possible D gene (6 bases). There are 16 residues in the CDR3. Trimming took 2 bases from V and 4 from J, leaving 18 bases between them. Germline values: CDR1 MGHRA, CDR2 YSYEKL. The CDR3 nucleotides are TGCGCCAGCAGCCAAACCCCCGGGACTTCCATTTACGAGCAGTACTTC. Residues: CASSQTPGTSIYEQYF.

This CDR3 reads CASSVEQGESEAFF. CDR3 nucleotides: TGTGCCAGCAGCGTAGAGCAGGGGGAATCTGAAGCTTTCTTT. V is TRBV9 and J is TRBJ1-1, with TRBD1 identical over 7 bases. The CDR3 contains 14 residues. Germline CDR1 and CDR2: SGDLS and YYNGEE. Germline trimming cut 0 bases from V and 6 bases from J; bases unmatched to any gene: 5.

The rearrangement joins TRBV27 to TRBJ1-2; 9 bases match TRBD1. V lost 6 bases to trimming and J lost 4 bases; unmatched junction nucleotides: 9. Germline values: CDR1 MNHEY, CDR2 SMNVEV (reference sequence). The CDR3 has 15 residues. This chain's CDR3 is CASSSATGGSYGYTF. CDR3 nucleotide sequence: TGTGCCAGCAGCTCCGCGACAGGGGGGAGCTATGGCTACACCTTC.

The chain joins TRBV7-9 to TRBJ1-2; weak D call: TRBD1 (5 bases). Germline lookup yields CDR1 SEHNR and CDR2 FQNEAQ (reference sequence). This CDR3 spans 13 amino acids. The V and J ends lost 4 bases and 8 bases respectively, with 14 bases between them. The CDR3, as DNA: TGTGCCAGCAGCTCTGGGACTGGGAAAGGCTACACCTTC. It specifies CASSSGTGKGYTF.

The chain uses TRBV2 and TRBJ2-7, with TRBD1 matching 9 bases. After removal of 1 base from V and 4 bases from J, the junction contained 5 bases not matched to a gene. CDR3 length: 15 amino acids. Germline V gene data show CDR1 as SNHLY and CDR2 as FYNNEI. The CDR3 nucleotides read TGTGCCAGCAGTGAAGGAGGACAGGGGTTATACGAGCAGTACTTC. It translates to CASSEGGQGLYEQYF.